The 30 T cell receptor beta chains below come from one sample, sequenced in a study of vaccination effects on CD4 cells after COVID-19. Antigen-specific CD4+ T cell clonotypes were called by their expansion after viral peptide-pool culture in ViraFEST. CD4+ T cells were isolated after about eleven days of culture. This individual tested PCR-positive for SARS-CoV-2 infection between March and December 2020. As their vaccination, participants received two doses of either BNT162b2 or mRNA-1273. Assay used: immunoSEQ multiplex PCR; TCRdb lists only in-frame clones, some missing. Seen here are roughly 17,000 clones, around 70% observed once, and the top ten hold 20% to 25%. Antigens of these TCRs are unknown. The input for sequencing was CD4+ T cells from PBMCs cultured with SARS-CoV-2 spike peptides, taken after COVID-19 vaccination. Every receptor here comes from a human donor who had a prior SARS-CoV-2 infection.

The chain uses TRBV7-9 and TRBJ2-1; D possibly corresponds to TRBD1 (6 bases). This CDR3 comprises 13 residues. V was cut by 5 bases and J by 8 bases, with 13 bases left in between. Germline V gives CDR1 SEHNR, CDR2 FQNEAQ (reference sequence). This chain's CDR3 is CASSLQGSDEQFF. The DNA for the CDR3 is TGTGCCAGCAGCCTACAGGGTTCCGATGAGCAGTTCTTC. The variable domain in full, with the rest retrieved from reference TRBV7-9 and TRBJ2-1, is DTGVSQNPRHKITKRGQNVTFRCDPISEHNRLYWYRQTLGQGPEFLTYFQNEAQLEKSRLLSDRFSAERPKGSFSTLEIQRTEQGDSAMYLCASSLQGSDEQFFGPGTRLTVL.

CDR3 in DNA: TGTGCCAGCAGCTCTCGGGGACAGGTGAACACTGAAGCTTTCTTT. Its translation is CASSSRGQVNTEAFF. The V call is TRBV7-8, the J call TRBJ1-1; 8 bases fit TRBD1. J gave up 0 bases and V 4 bases, and 4 bases lay outside the gene matches. The length of the CDR3 is 15 residues. CDR1 and CDR2 (germline): SGHVS, FQNEAQ.

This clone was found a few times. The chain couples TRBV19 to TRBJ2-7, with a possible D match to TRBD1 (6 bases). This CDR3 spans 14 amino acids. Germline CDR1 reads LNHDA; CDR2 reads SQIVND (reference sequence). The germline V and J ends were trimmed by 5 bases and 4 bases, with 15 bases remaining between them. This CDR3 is CASSATGHKYEQYF. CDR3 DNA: TGTGCCAGTAGTGCGACAGGACACAAGTACGAGCAGTACTTC.

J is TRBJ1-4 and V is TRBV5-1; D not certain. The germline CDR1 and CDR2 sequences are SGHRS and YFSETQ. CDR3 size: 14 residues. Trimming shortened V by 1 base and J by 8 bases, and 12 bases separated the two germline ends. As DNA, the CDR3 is TGCGCCAGCAGCTTGTCCCCCTCGGGAGAAAAACTGTTTTTT. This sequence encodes CASSLSPSGEKLFF.

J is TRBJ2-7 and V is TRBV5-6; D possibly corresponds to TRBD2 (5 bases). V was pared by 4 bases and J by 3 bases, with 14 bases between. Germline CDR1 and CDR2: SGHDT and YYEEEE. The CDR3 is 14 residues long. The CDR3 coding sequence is TGTGCCAGCAGCAAGGAGAGGGTCTTCTACGAGCAGTACTTC. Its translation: CASSKERVFYEQYF. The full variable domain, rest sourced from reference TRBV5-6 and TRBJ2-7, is DAGVTQSPTHLIKTRGQQVTLRCSPKSGHDTVSWYQQALGQGPQFIFQYYEEEERQRGNFPDRFSGHQFPNYSSELNVNALLLGDSALYLCASSKERVFYEQYFGPGTRLTVT.

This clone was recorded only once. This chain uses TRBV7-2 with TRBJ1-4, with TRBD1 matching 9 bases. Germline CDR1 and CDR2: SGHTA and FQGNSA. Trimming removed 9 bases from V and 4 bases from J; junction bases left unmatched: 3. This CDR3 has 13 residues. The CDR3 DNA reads TGTGCCAGAAAGGACAGGGGTAATGAAAAACTGTTTTTT. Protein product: CARKDRGNEKLFF.

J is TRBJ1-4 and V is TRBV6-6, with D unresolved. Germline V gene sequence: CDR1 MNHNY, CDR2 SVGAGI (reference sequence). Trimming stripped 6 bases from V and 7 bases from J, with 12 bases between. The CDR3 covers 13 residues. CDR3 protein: CASSGPLFEKLFF. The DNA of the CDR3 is TGTGCCAGCAGCGGACCGCTTTTTGAAAAACTGTTTTTT.

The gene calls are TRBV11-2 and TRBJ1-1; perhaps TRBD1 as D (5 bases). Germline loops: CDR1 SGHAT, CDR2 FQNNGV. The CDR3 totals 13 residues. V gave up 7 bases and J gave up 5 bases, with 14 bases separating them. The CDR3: CASKLDSQTEAFF. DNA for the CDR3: TGTGCCAGCAAACTCGACAGTCAAACTGAAGCTTTCTTT.

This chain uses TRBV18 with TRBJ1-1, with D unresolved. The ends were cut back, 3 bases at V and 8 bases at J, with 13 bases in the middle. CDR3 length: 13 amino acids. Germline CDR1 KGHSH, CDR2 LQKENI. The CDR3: CASSPNTQQEAFF. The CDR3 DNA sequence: TGTGCCAGCTCACCGAACACCCAACAAGAAGCTTTCTTT.

The DNA of the CDR3 is TGCGCCAGCAGCCTCGGGACCCACACAGATACGCAGTATTTT. It encodes CASSLGTHTDTQYF. The genes are TRBV4-1 and TRBJ2-3, with D possibly being TRBD1 or TRBD2 (5 bases each). The V end was cut by 4 bases, the J end by 2 bases, with 10 bases between. This CDR3 contains 14 residues. Germline V CDR1 and CDR2: MGHRA, YSYEKL.

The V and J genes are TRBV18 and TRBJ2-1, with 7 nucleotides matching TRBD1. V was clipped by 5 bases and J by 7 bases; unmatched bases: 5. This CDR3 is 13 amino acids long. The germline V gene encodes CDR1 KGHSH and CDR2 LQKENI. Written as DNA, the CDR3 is TGTGCCAGCTCAGAAAGGGGACAGAATGAGCAGTTCTTC. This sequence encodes CASSERGQNEQFF.

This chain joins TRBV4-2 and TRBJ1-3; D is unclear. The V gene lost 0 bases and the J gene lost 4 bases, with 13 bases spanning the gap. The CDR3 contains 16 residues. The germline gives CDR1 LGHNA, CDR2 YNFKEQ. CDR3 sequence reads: CASSQDYLLRGNTIYF. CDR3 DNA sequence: TGTGCCAGCAGCCAAGATTACCTACTACGGGGAAACACCATATATTTT.

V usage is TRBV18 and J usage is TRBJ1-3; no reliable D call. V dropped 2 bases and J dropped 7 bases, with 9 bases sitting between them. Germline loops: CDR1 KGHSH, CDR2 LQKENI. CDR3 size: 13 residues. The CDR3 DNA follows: TGTGCCAGCTCACCAGGGCTGCGGAACACCATATATTTT. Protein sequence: CASSPGLRNTIYF.

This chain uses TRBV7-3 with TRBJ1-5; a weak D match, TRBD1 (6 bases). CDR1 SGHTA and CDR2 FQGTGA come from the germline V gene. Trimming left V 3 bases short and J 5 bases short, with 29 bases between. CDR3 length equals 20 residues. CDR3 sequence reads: CASSFMVGRDIGKTYQPQHF. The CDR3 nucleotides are TGTGCCAGCAGCTTTATGGTGGGACGGGACATCGGAAAGACGTATCAGCCCCAGCATTTT.

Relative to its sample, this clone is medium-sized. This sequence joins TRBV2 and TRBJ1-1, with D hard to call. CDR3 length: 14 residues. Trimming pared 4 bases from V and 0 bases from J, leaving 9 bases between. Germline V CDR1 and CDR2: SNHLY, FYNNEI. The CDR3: CASSVVAVNTEAFF. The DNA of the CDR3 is TGTGCCAGCAGTGTCGTGGCGGTGAACACTGAAGCTTTCTTT. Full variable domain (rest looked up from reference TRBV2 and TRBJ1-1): EPEVTQTPSHQVTQMGQEVILRCVPISNHLYFYWYRQILGQKVEFLVSFYNNEISEKSEIFDDQFSVERPDGSNFTLKIRSTKLEDSAMYFCASSVVAVNTEAFFGQGTRLTVV.

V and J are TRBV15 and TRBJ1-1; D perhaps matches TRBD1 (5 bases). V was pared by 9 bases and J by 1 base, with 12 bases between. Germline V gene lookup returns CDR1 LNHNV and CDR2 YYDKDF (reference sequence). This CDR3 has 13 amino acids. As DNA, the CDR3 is TGTGCCACTAGTTGGGGGGGGAACACTGAAGCTTTCTTT. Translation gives CATSWGGNTEAFF. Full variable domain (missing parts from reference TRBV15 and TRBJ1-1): DAMVIQNPRYQVTQFGKPVTLSCSQTLNHNVMYWYQQKSSQAPKLLFHYYDKDFNNEADTPDNFQSRRPNTSFCFLDIRSPGLGDTAMYLCATSWGGNTEAFFGQGTRLTVV.

Written as DNA, the CDR3 is TGTGCCAGCAGTTACCTCGGCAGCTTGAACACTGAAGCTTTCTTT. It yields the protein CASSYLGSLNTEAFF. This rearrangement joins TRBV6-5 to TRBJ1-1; no clear D gene. The CDR3 runs to 15 residues. V lost 2 bases to trimming and J lost 0 bases, with 10 bases between them. Germline V gene sequence: CDR1 MNHEY, CDR2 SVGAGI.

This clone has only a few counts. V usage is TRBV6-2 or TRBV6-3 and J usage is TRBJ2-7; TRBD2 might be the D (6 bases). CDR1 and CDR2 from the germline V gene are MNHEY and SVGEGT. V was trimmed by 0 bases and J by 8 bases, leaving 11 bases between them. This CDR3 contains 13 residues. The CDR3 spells CASSYSRREKQYF. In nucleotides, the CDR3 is TGTGCCAGCAGTTACTCACGACGGGAGAAGCAGTACTTC.

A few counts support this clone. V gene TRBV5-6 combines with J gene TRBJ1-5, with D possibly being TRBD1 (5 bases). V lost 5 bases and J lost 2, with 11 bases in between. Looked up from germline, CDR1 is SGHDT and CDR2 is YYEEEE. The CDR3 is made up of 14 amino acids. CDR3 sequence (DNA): TGTGCCAGCAGTTCAGGAGGGGGCAATCAGCCCCAGCATTTT. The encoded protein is CASSSGGGNQPQHF. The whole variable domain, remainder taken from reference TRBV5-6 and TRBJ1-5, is DAGVTQSPTHLIKTRGQQVTLRCSPKSGHDTVSWYQQALGQGPQFIFQYYEEEERQRGNFPDRFSGHQFPNYSSELNVNALLLGDSALYLCASSSGGGNQPQHFGDGTRLSIL.

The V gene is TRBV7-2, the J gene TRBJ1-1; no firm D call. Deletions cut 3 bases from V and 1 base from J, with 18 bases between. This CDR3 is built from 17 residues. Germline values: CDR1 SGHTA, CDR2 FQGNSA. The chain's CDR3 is CASSLFRSNAPNTEAFF. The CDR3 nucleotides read TGTGCCAGCAGCTTGTTCAGAAGTAACGCTCCGAACACTGAAGCTTTCTTT.

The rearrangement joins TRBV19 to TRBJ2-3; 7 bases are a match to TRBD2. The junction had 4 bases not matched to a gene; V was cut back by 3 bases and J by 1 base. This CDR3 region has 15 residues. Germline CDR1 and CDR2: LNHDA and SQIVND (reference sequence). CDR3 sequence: CASSISGIGTDTQYF. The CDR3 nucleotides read TGTGCCAGTAGTATCAGCGGGATTGGCACAGATACGCAGTATTTT. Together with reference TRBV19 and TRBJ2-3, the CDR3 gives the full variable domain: DGGITQSPKYLFRKEGQNVTLSCEQNLNHDAMYWYRQDPGQGLRLIYYSQIVNDFQKGDIAEGYSVSREKKESFPLTVTSAQKNPTAFYLCASSISGIGTDTQYFGPGTRLTVL.

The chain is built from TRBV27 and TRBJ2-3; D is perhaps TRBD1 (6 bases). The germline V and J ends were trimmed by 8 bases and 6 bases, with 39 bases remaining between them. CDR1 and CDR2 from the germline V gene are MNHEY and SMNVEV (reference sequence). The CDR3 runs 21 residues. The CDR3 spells CASRQFMVPGRGPHDVDTQYF. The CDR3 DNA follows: TGTGCCAGCCGACAGTTTATGGTCCCCGGCAGGGGCCCTCATGATGTGGATACGCAGTATTTT.

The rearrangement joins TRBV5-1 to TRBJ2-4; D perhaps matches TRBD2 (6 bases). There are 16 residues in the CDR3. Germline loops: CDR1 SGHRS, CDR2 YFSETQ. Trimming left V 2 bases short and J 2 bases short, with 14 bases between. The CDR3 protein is CASSFGGVSTKNIQYF. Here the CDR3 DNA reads TGCGCCAGCAGCTTCGGAGGGGTTAGTACCAAAAACATTCAGTACTTC.

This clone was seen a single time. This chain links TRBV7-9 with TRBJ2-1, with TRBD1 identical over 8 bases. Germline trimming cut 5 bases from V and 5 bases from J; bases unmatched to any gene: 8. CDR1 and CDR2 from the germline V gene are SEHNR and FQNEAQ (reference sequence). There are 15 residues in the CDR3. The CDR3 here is CASSKGQGGNNEQFF. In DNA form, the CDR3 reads TGTGCCAGCAGCAAAGGACAGGGAGGCAACAATGAGCAGTTCTTC.

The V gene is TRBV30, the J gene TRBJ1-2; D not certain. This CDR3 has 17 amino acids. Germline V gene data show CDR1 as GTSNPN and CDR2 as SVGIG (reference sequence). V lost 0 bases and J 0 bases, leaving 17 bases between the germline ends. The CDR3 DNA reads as TGTGCCTGGAGTGTGGGTCCTTTTAGGGCGGCTAACTATGGCTACACCTTC. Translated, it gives CAWSVGPFRAANYGYTF. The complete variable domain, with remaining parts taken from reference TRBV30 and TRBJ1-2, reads SQTIHQWPATLVQPVGSPLSLECTVEGTSNPNLYWYRQAAGRGLQLLFYSVGIGQISSEVPQNLSASRPQDRQFILSSKKLLLSDSGFYLCAWSVGPFRAANYGYTFGSGTRLTVV.

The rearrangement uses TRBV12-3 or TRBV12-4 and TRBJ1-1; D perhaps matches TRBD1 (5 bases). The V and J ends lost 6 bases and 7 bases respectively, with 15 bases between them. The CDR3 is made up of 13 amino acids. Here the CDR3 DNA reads TGTGCCAGCAGCAGACAGAGGGGACTTGAAGCTTTCTTT. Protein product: CASSRQRGLEAFF.

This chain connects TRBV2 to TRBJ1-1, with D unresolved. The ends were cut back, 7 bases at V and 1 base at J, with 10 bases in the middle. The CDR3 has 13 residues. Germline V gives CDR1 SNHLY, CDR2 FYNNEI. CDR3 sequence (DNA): TGTGCCAGCATTAAAGACCCGAACACTGAAGCTTTCTTT. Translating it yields CASIKDPNTEAFF.

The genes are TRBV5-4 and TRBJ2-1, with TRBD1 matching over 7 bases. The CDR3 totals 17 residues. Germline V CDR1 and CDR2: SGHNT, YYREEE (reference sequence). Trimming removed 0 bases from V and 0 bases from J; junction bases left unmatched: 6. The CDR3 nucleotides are TGTGCCAGCAGCTTGGAGAGGGGGCAGAGCTCCTACAATGAGCAGTTCTTC. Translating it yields CASSLERGQSSYNEQFF. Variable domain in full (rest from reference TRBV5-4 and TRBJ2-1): ETGVTQSPTHLIKTRGQQVTLRCSSQSGHNTVSWYQQALGQGPQFIFQYYREEENGRGNFPPRFSGLQFPNYSSELNVNALELDDSALYLCASSLERGQSSYNEQFFGPGTRLTVL.

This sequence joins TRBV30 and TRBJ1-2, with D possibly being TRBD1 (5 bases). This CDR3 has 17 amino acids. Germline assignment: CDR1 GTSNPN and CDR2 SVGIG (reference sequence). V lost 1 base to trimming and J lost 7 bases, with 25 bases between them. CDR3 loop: CAWSGGFWGTSSGGYTF. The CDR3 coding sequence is TGTGCCTGGAGTGGGGGCTTTTGGGGTACATCTTCAGGTGGCTACACCTTC.

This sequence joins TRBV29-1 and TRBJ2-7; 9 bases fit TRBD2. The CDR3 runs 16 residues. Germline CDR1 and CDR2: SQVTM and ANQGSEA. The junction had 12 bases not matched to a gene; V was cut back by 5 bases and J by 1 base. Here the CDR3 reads CSVKYMSGRLSYEQYF. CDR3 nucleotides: TGCAGCGTTAAATATATGAGCGGGAGGCTTTCCTACGAGCAGTACTTC.